This TCR beta chain was sequenced in a study of CD8+ T cells in alopecia areata. The table lists this clone with a few counts. Gene names follow the mouse nomenclature. The CDR3 end lies 4 residues beyond the end of the read and is filled in from the germline J gene. Sorting of pooled cutaneous lymph node cells used CD4, CD8alpha, NKG2D, NKG2ACE and other markers. V lost 0 bases and J 0 bases, leaving 9 bases between the germline ends. This CDR3 is 15 amino acids long. CDR1 is FNHDT, CDR2 SITEND, per germline (reference sequence). In each case, RNA was isolated and then reverse transcribed into cDNA as the sequencing template. Profiled with immunoSEQ multiplex PCR; TCRdb holds only in-frame clones, not every one. Observed in the sample are 200,000 to 300,000 clones, none of them singletons.

The receptor was isolated from a C3H/HeJ mouse with alopecia areata. For this mouse line, the MHC haplotype is H2-k. The J gene is TRBJ1-2, the V gene TRBV19; D might be TRBD1 (5 bases). Sequences were obtained from CD4+ T cells sorted from a lymph node. Incomplete CDR3 DNA: TGTGCCAGCAGTATAGGCGGCAGGGCAAACTCC. This codes for CASSIGGRANS. The whole CDR3 protein is CASSIGGRANSDYTF.